What follows are 9 T cell receptor beta chains derived from one specimen sequenced in a study of blood T cell repertoires in COVID-19. Here immunoSEQ multiplex PCR was the method, and the copy in TCRdb shows in-frame clones only, minus some. Among around 230,000 clones listed, around 83% were seen once. The sequenced sample was peripheral blood. These receptor sequences come from a woman in her sixties with active or convalescent COVID-19.

The chain links TRBV5-1 to TRBJ2-1; D unresolved. Germline V CDR1 and CDR2: SGHRS, YFSETQ. The ends were cut back, 0 bases at V and 0 bases at J, with 7 bases in the middle. The CDR3 is 15 residues long. CDR3 sequence reads: CASSLERVSYNEQFF. The DNA of the CDR3 is TGCGCCAGCAGCTTGGAACGGGTCTCCTACAATGAGCAGTTCTTC.

The rearrangement uses TRBV19 and TRBJ1-3; D may be TRBD1 (5 bases). Germline assignment: CDR1 LNHDA and CDR2 SQIVND (reference sequence). V dropped 6 bases and J dropped 0 bases, with 15 bases sitting between them. The CDR3 sequence is 16 residues long. CDR3 nucleotides: TGTGCCAGTAGCGTCGACGGGGGTTACTCTGGAAACACCATATATTTT. As protein: CASSVDGGYSGNTIYF.

The CDR3 sequence: CASSFVSGGSPYGYTF. CDR3 coding DNA: TGTGCCAGCAGCTTTGTATCAGGGGGCAGTCCCTATGGCTACACCTTC. V usage is TRBV7-9 and J usage is TRBJ1-2, with 8 bases matching TRBD1. V lost 3 bases and J lost 4; bases outside the gene matches: 10. Germline loops: CDR1 SEHNR, CDR2 FQNEAQ (reference sequence). The CDR3 has 16 residues.

The chain carries TRBV19 and TRBJ2-7; 9 positions match TRBD2. The CDR3 has 16 residues. The V gene's germline CDR1 is LNHDA and CDR2 SQIVND (reference sequence). Germline trimming cut 6 bases from V and 0 bases from J; bases unmatched to any gene: 9. The CDR3 coding sequence is TGTGCCAGTAGGTCATCCGGGACTAGCTCCTCCTACGAGCAGTACTTC. Protein sequence: CASRSSGTSSSYEQYF.

This clone was recorded only once. V is TRBV9 and J is TRBJ2-5, with 11 bases matching TRBD2. Per germline, CDR1 SGDLS and CDR2 YYNGEE. This CDR3 is built from 18 residues. V lost 4 bases, J lost 4 bases, and 15 bases stayed unmatched. The CDR3 is CASSPGLLAGVGGETQYF. For the CDR3, the DNA is TGTGCCAGCAGCCCAGGCCTACTAGCGGGGGTTGGGGGAGAGACCCAGTACTTC.

This clone was picked up a small number of times. Other DNA sequences in the same sample also yield this CDR3. The chain joins TRBV6-5 to TRBJ2-7; 10 bases align to TRBD1. J lost 5 bases, V lost 2 bases, and 3 bases had no gene match. Germline V CDR1 and CDR2: MNHEY, SVGAGI. The CDR3 loop spans 14 amino acids. For the CDR3, the DNA is TGTGCCAGCAGTTACCGGGACAGGGGAGACGAGCAGTACTTC. Translation: CASSYRDRGDEQYF.

This clone was seen only once. The chain links TRBV6-5 to TRBJ2-7, with TRBD1 as a possible D gene (5 bases). Looked up from germline, CDR1 is MNHEY and CDR2 is SVGAGI. V was pared by 0 bases and J by 2 bases, with 8 bases between. CDR3 length: 14 residues. CDR3 coding DNA: TGTGCCAGCAGTTACTCTGCAGGGACCTACGAGCAGTACTTC. Translation: CASSYSAGTYEQYF.

The chain links TRBV7-3 to TRBJ2-1; 7 nucleotides align to TRBD2. V shed 3 bases, J shed 4 bases, and the junction held 9 bases outside the gene matches. Germline lookup yields CDR1 SGHTA and CDR2 FQGTGA. The CDR3 has 16 amino acids. CDR3 region: CASSLHPSGRYNEQFF. Here the CDR3 DNA reads TGTGCCAGCAGCTTGCACCCTAGCGGTCGTTACAATGAGCAGTTCTTC. The full variable domain, completed using reference TRBV7-3 and TRBJ2-1, is GAGVSQTPSNKVTEKGKYVELRCDPISGHTALYWYRQSLGQGPEFLIYFQGTGAADDSGLPNDRFFAVRPEGSVSTLKIQRTERGDSAVYLCASSLHPSGRYNEQFFGPGTRLTVL.

The rearrangement joins TRBV3-1 (or the pseudogene TRBV3-2) to TRBJ2-1; possibly TRBD2 for D (7 bases). The length of the CDR3 is 15 residues. CDR1 LGHDT and CDR2 YNNKEL come from the germline V gene (reference sequence). Trimming left V 1 base short and J 9 bases short, with 16 bases between. CDR3 protein: CASSQAAGASGEQFF. The CDR3 DNA is TGTGCCAGCAGCCAAGCGGCGGGGGCTTCCGGTGAGCAGTTCTTC.